This T cell receptor (beta chain) was documented in a study of CD8 T cells in Susac syndrome. The CDR3 is 13 amino acids. From germline, CDR1 is SEHNR and CDR2 FQNEAQ (reference sequence). Trimming took off 7 bases at V and 5 bases at J, with 11 bases between the two ends. In contrast to the negatively isolated CD8+ and CD4+ T cells, TEMRA cells were FACS-enriched. Random hexamers were used to reverse transcribe roughly 0.45 to 1 ug of RNA. An immunoSEQ multiplex PCR generated amplified TCR beta CDR3 products spanning 54 Vbeta and 13 Jbeta. MiXCR was run by TCRdb on the immunoSEQ multiplex PCR reads, yielding one entry per CDR3 protein. Of some 200,000 distinct CDR3 sequences listed, approximately 95% are singletons.

The sequencing input was CD4+ T cells from PBMCs. The TCR sequence derives from a human donor with Susac syndrome. V and J are TRBV7-9 and TRBJ2-2; tentatively, D is TRBD1 (6 bases). DNA of the CDR3: TGTGCCAGCAACCACAGGGTTACCGGGGAGCTGTTTTTT. It is translated as CASNHRVTGELFF.